The 29 T cell receptor beta chains reported below all come from one sample, sequenced in a study of shared clonotypes between healthy human individuals (dated by TCRdb to 2020 to 2022). Receptor libraries were prepared by the immunoSEQ multiplex PCR assay. The immuneACCESS repertoire file appears here via TCRdb, limited to in-frame rearrangements. These files lack a portion of the clones; in checked studies, under half of the deficit traces to unresolved V genes, and the cause of the others is not known. The sample has about 2,200,000 clones on record, 85% to 95% of them singletons. The ten largest clones capture roughly 1.8% of the sample. CD8 naive samples consisted of CD45RO-negative cells that were positively selected for CCR7, yielding a CD45RA+CCR7+ population without TemRA cells. Sequencing used naive CD8+ T cells from PBMCs. This sample's cell subset or site label indicates: CD45RA+CCR7+. The source is a man in his late teens or twenties in good health. Some clones in this sample may be carry-over from other donors' samples.

This rearrangement joins TRBV27 to TRBJ2-7; D is uncertain. In germline, CDR1 is MNHEY, CDR2 SMNVEV (reference sequence). CDR3 length: 13 amino acids. V was pared by 5 bases and J by 0 bases, with 8 bases between. CDR3 DNA: TGTGCCAGCAGTCTGATGGACTCCTACGAGCAGTACTTC. Its protein is CASSLMDSYEQYF.

V is TRBV14 and J is TRBJ2-2, with no clear D. The CDR3 spans 14 residues. Between the trimmed V and J ends, which lost 8 bases and 1 base, there was a span of 11 bases. CDR1 is SGHDN and CDR2 is FVKESK in the germline V gene. The CDR3 sequence: CASRLWGNTGELFF. CDR3 coding DNA: TGTGCCAGCCGATTGTGGGGGAACACCGGGGAGCTGTTTTTT.

The chain combines TRBV23-1 with TRBJ2-7; D might be TRBD2 (6 bases). TRBV23-1 carries the ORF label, with uncertain function. Trimming stripped 0 bases from V and 6 bases from J, with 15 bases between. CDR3 length: 15 residues. The DNA of the CDR3 is TGCGCCAGCAGTCAATCCCGCGGGATCCTAAGCGAGCAGTACTTC. As protein: CASSQSRGILSEQYF.

Notes on this clone: At the DNA level, this CDR3 is encoded by other sequences in the same sample as well. The chain employs TRBV4-3 and TRBJ2-7; D perhaps matches TRBD2 (5 bases). Germline values: CDR1 LGHNA, CDR2 YSLEER. This CDR3 region has 15 residues. Trimming pared 0 bases from V and 0 bases from J, leaving 9 bases between. The CDR3 loop reads CASSQDRGRSYEQYF. CDR3 nucleotide sequence: TGCGCCAGCAGCCAAGATCGCGGGCGCTCCTACGAGCAGTACTTC.

The chain recombines TRBV6-6 with TRBJ1-1; D is perhaps TRBD1 (5 bases). The CDR3 covers 13 residues. CDR1 MNHNY and CDR2 SVGAGI come from the germline V gene (reference sequence). With 2 bases removed from V and 3 bases from J, the gap between germline ends came to 7 bases. CDR3: CASSYDRYTEAFF. CDR3 nucleotide sequence: TGTGCCAGCAGTTACGACAGATACACTGAAGCTTTCTTT.

This chain joins TRBV7-3 and TRBJ2-5, with D possibly being TRBD2 (5 bases). The V and J ends lost 4 bases and 4 bases respectively, with 13 bases between them. This CDR3 is 14 amino acids long. The germline V gene has CDR1 SGHTA and CDR2 FQGTGA. CDR3 sequence (DNA): TGTGCCAGCAGCTCCCCGGAGGTGGGAGAGACCCAGTACTTC. This gives the protein CASSSPEVGETQYF.

CDR3 protein: CASSGVLNTEAFF. For the CDR3, the DNA is TGCGCCAGCAGTGGGGTTTTGAACACTGAAGCTTTCTTT. The chain is built from TRBV10-1 and TRBJ1-1; D is uncertain. V was cut by 4 bases and J by 0 bases, with 6 bases left in between. The CDR3 spans 13 residues. Looked up from germline, CDR1 is WNHNN and CDR2 is SYGVQD (reference sequence).

The chain employs TRBV11-2 and TRBJ2-3, with 10 bases lining up with TRBD2. CDR1 is SGHAT and CDR2 is FQNNGV in the germline V gene. With V trimmed by 1 base and J by 2 bases, 9 bases remained unmatched. This CDR3 spans 18 amino acids. The CDR3 sequence is CASSLVILAGLNTDTQYF. Here the CDR3 DNA reads TGTGCCAGCAGCTTAGTCATACTAGCGGGACTAAACACAGATACGCAGTATTTT. The complete variable domain, with remaining parts taken from reference TRBV11-2 and TRBJ2-3, reads EAGVAQSPRYKIIEKRQSVAFWCNPISGHATLYWYQQILGQGPKLLIQFQNNGVVDDSQLPKDRFSAERLKGVDSTLKIQPAKLEDSAVYLCASSLVILAGLNTDTQYFGPGTRLTVL.

The chain combines TRBV19 with TRBJ2-7; 11 bases align to TRBD2. In germline, CDR1 is LNHDA, CDR2 SQIVND (reference sequence). The CDR3 sequence is 13 residues long. V lost 6 bases to trimming and J lost 6 bases; unmatched junction nucleotides: 4. CDR3 coding DNA: TGTGCCAGTAGACTAGCGGGAGACTCCGAGCAGTACTTC. Its protein product is CASRLAGDSEQYF.

The chain is built from TRBV13 and TRBJ2-1, with 9 nucleotides matching TRBD2. Per germline, CDR1 PRHDT and CDR2 FYEKMQ (reference sequence). V trimming: 5 bases; J trimming: 7 bases; junction bases outside the gene matches: 6. The CDR3 runs 14 residues. CDR3: CASSLPGLANEQFF. CDR3 in DNA: TGTGCCAGCAGCCTTCCCGGACTAGCGAATGAGCAGTTCTTC.

This chain uses TRBV14 with TRBJ2-7, with 11 bases aligning to TRBD2. The CDR3 is 15 amino acids. V gave up 5 bases and J gave up 5 bases; unmatched junction bases: 8. Germline CDR1 and CDR2: SGHDN and FVKESK. Here the CDR3 DNA reads TGTGCCAGCAGCGCCACTAGCGGGAGCAGCAACGAGCAGTACTTC. It yields the protein CASSATSGSSNEQYF. The variable domain in full, completed from reference TRBV14 and TRBJ2-7, reads EAGVTQFPSHSVIEKGQTVTLRCDPISGHDNLYWYRRVMGKEIKFLLHFVKESKQDESGMPNNRFLAERTGGTYSTLKVQPAELEDSGVYFCASSATSGSSNEQYFGPGTRLTVT.

DNA of the CDR3: TGTGCCATCAGTGAAGGACCAGGGGTTGGTGAAAAACTGTTTTTT. It specifies CAISEGPGVGEKLFF. The V gene is TRBV10-3, the J gene TRBJ1-4, with TRBD1 as a possible D gene (6 bases). Trimming left V 3 bases short and J 7 bases short, with 15 bases between. Per the germline V gene, CDR1 is ENHRY and CDR2 is SYGVKD. This CDR3 contains 15 residues.

J is TRBJ2-2 and V is TRBV14; D gene ambiguous. Germline CDR1 reads SGHDN; CDR2 reads FVKESK. Trimming took 0 bases from V and 4 from J, leaving 18 bases between them. The CDR3 spans 18 residues. The CDR3 protein is CASSQDRVGWVATGELFF. The CDR3 DNA follows: TGTGCCAGCAGCCAAGATCGAGTAGGGTGGGTCGCCACCGGGGAGCTGTTTTTT.

The chain couples TRBV5-6 to TRBJ2-7, with a weak D call TRBD2 (5 bases). The ends were cut back, 0 bases at V and 9 bases at J, with 10 bases in the middle. The V gene's germline CDR1 is SGHDT and CDR2 YYEEEE. The CDR3 is 12 amino acids. Here the CDR3 reads CASSLGTGRQYF. CDR3 nucleotide sequence: TGTGCCAGCAGCTTGGGGACGGGGAGGCAGTACTTC.

This chain joins TRBV7-3 and TRBJ2-1; 8 positions agree with TRBD2. The trim removed 5 bases at V and 2 bases at J, leaving 5 bases unmatched. The V gene's germline CDR1 is SGHTA and CDR2 FQGTGA. This CDR3 is 15 amino acids long. CDR3 coding DNA: TGTGCCAGCAGCACCTTAGCGGGGCCCTACAATGAGCAGTTCTTC. This codes for CASSTLAGPYNEQFF.

This clone showed up just a few times. The rearrangement joins TRBV27 to TRBJ1-1; possibly TRBD1 for D (5 bases). CDR1 and CDR2 (germline): MNHEY, SMNVEV (reference sequence). V lost 8 bases to trimming and J lost 3 bases, with 16 bases between them. This CDR3 has 14 amino acids. The CDR3 spells CASSEGTLDTEAFF. The CDR3 bases are TGTGCCAGCTCCGAGGGGACTTTGGACACTGAAGCTTTCTTT.

For this clone: Other DNA sequences in the sample encode the same CDR3. This sequence joins TRBV27 and TRBJ2-7; tentatively, D is TRBD2 (5 bases). Germline CDR1 reads MNHEY; CDR2 reads SMNVEV (reference sequence). This CDR3 spans 13 amino acids. V lost 5 bases, J lost 7 bases, and 15 bases lay in between. In DNA form, the CDR3 reads TGTGCCAGCAGTCCCCGAGGGCCGGGGGAGCAGTACTTC. This translates into CASSPRGPGEQYF.

The chain combines TRBV29-1 with TRBJ2-2; 10 nucleotides align to TRBD1. The CDR3 sequence is 14 residues long. Looked up from germline, CDR1 is SQVTM and CDR2 is ANQGSEA. The trim removed 7 bases at V and 5 bases at J, leaving 7 bases unmatched. CDR3 loop: CSAETGQGTGELFF. Here the CDR3 DNA reads TGCAGCGCCGAAACGGGACAGGGGACCGGGGAGCTGTTTTTT.

The rearrangement links TRBV10-3 to TRBJ2-7, with 9 bases fitting TRBD2. The J segment lost 0 bases and the V segment lost 6 bases, leaving 12 bases of the junction unmatched. CDR3 length equals 17 residues. The V gene's germline CDR1 is ENHRY and CDR2 SYGVKD. The CDR3 is CAIREGRLAGLSYEQYF. The CDR3, as DNA: TGTGCCATCAGGGAGGGGCGCCTAGCGGGACTCTCCTACGAGCAGTACTTC.

This chain uses TRBV6-1 with TRBJ1-5; perhaps TRBD1 as D (6 bases). CDR1 is MNHNS, CDR2 SASEGT, per germline. V lost 2 bases, J lost 1 base, and 24 bases lay in between. CDR3 length: 20 residues. Written as DNA, the CDR3 is TGTGCCAGCAGTGAAAGGGGGGCTCTAACAGTTTCGGAGAGCAATCAGCCCCAGCATTTT. It encodes CASSERGALTVSESNQPQHF.

Of note for this clone: Other DNA sequences in this sample translate to the same CDR3. The chain combines TRBV10-3 with TRBJ2-7; D unclear. V gave up 0 bases and J gave up 1 base, with 7 bases separating them. Germline V gives CDR1 ENHRY, CDR2 SYGVKD. The CDR3 length is 14 residues. CDR3 region: CAISESPESYEQYF. Written as DNA, the CDR3 is TGTGCCATCAGTGAGTCCCCAGAATCCTACGAGCAGTACTTC.

J is TRBJ2-2 and V is TRBV5-6; TRBD2 might be the D (5 bases). The V and J ends lost 4 bases and 2 bases respectively, with 9 bases between them. The V gene's germline CDR1 is SGHDT and CDR2 YYEEEE. This CDR3 has 14 residues. Here the CDR3 DNA reads TGTGCCAGCAGCGCTAGCTCAAACACCGGGGAGCTGTTTTTT. It yields the protein CASSASSNTGELFF. Together with reference TRBV5-6 and TRBJ2-2, the CDR3 gives the full variable domain: DAGVTQSPTHLIKTRGQQVTLRCSPKSGHDTVSWYQQALGQGPQFIFQYYEEEERQRGNFPDRFSGHQFPNYSSELNVNALLLGDSALYLCASSASSNTGELFFGEGSRLTVL.

There are a few counts of this clone. The chain is built from TRBV6-1 and TRBJ1-5; D is perhaps TRBD1 (6 bases). Germline loops: CDR1 MNHNS, CDR2 SASEGT. This CDR3 spans 14 amino acids. Trimming took off 4 bases at V and 5 bases at J, with 12 bases between the two ends. In DNA form, the CDR3 reads TGTGCCAGCAGTGGGACAGCTAGTTATCAGCCCCAGCATTTT. Its translation is CASSGTASYQPQHF.

V usage is TRBV27 and J usage is TRBJ2-1, with 7 bases matching TRBD2. CDR3 size: 14 residues. The V and J ends lost 6 bases and 8 bases, in that order; junction bases with no gene match: 10. CDR1 MNHEY and CDR2 SMNVEV come from the germline V gene (reference sequence). The CDR3 sequence: CASRPRSGIDEQFF. The CDR3 DNA sequence: TGTGCCAGCAGACCCAGGAGCGGGATCGATGAGCAGTTCTTC.

The chain is built from TRBV4-3 and TRBJ2-7; D remains unclear. The CDR3 spans 14 residues. Germline values: CDR1 LGHNA, CDR2 YSLEER. V shed 1 base and J shed 5 bases, with 12 bases lying between them. This CDR3 is CASSQAAKSDEQYF. As DNA, the CDR3 is TGCGCCAGCAGCCAAGCCGCGAAGAGCGACGAGCAGTACTTC.

This chain links TRBV11-3 with TRBJ2-3; D may be TRBD1 (6 bases). Germline CDR1 and CDR2: SGHNT and YENEEA. The CDR3 spans 16 residues. V gave up 2 bases and J gave up 7 bases, with 19 bases separating them. The CDR3, as DNA: TGTGCCAGCAGCTTATCCGGACAGACACTAGGGAATACGCAGTATTTT. It specifies CASSLSGQTLGNTQYF. The complete variable domain, with remaining parts taken from reference TRBV11-3 and TRBJ2-3, reads EAGVVQSPRYKIIEKKQPVAFWCNPISGHNTLYWYLQNLGQGPELLIRYENEEAVDDSQLPKDRFSAERLKGVDSTLKIQPAELGDSAVYLCASSLSGQTLGNTQYFGPGTRLTVL.

The chain joins TRBV6-1 to TRBJ2-7; no clear D gene. CDR1 is MNHNS, CDR2 SASEGT, per germline. The V and J ends lost 5 bases and 1 base respectively, with 9 bases between them. The CDR3 contains 13 residues. The DNA for the CDR3 is TGTGCCAGCAGTCCTACAGCTTCCTACGAGCAGTACTTC. Translated, it gives CASSPTASYEQYF.

The genes are TRBV7-8 and TRBJ1-1; the D gene is possibly TRBD1 (5 bases). Trimming took 5 bases from V and 3 from J, leaving 25 bases between them. Germline CDR1 SGHVS, CDR2 FQNEAQ. There are 18 residues in the CDR3. The CDR3, as DNA: TGTGCCAGCAGCCATTACACCGGGGGGTCTGGGCTGTACACTGAAGCTTTCTTT. Translation: CASSHYTGGSGLYTEAFF.

J is TRBJ2-1 and V is TRBV15; D is perhaps TRBD1 or TRBD2 (5 bases each). The CDR3 has 15 amino acids. Trimming shortened V by 0 bases and J by 7 bases, and 13 bases separated the two germline ends. CDR1 and CDR2 (germline): LNHNV, YYDKDF (reference sequence). The CDR3 here is CATSRDRGSRNEQFF. The CDR3 nucleotides are TGTGCCACCAGCAGAGATCGGGGCAGCAGGAATGAGCAGTTCTTC. Variable domain in full (rest from reference TRBV15 and TRBJ2-1): DAMVIQNPRYQVTQFGKPVTLSCSQTLNHNVMYWYQQKSSQAPKLLFHYYDKDFNNEADTPDNFQSRRPNTSFCFLDIRSPGLGDTAMYLCATSRDRGSRNEQFFGPGTRLTVL.